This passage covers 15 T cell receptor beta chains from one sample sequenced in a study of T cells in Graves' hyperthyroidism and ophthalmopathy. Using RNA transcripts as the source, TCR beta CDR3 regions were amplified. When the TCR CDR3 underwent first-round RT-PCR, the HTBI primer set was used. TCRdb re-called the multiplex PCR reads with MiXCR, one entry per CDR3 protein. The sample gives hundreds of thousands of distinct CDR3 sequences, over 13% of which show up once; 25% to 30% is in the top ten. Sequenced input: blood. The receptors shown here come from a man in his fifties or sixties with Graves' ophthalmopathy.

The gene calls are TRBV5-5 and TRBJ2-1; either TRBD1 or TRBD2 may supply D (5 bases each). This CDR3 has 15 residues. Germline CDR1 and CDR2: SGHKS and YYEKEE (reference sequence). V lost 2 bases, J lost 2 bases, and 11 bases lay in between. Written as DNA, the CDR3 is TGTGCCAGCAGCTTACCGGGACGGACCTACAATGAGCAGTTCTTC. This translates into CASSLPGRTYNEQFF.

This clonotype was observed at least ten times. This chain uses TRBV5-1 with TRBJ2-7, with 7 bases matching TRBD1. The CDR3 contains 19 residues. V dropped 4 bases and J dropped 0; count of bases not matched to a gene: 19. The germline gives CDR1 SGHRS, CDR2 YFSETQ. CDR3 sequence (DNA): TGCGCCAGCAGCCACAAAAACTATACCGGGACAGAGAGCTCCTACGAGCAGTACTTC. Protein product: CASSHKNYTGTESSYEQYF.

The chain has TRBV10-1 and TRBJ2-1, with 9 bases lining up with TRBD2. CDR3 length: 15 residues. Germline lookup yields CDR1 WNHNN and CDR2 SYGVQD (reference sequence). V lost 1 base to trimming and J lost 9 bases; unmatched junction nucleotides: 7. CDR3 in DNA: TGCGCCAGCAGTGAGTTCTCCGGACTAGCGAGTGAGCAGTTCTTC. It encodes CASSEFSGLASEQFF.

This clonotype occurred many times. The CDR3 loop reads CAWSVGGLGYGYTF. The CDR3 region has the DNA TGTGCCTGGAGTGTAGGGGGGCTCGGCTATGGCTACACCTTC. The rearrangement uses TRBV30 and TRBJ1-2, with TRBD1 as a possible D gene (6 bases). The CDR3 runs to 14 residues. Trimming stripped 0 bases from V and 4 bases from J, with 12 bases between. Per germline, CDR1 GTSNPN and CDR2 SVGIG (reference sequence).

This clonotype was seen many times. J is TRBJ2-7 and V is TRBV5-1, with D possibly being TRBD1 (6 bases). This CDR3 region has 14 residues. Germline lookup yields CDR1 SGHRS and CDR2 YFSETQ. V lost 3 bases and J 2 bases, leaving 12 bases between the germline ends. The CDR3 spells CASSSGTNTYEQYF. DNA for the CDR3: TGCGCCAGCAGCTCCGGGACAAATACCTACGAGCAGTACTTC.

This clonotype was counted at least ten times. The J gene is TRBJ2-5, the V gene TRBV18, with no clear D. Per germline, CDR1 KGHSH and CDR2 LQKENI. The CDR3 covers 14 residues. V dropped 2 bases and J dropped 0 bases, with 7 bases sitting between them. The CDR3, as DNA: TGTGCCAGCTCACCATCACGAAACCAAGAGACCCAGTACTTC. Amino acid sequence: CASSPSRNQETQYF.

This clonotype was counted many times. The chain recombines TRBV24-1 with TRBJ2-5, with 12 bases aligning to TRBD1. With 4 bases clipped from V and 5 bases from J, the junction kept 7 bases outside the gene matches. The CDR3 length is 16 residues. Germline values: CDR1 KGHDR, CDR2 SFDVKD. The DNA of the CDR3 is TGTGCCACCAGTGAGCTAGGGACAGGGGGCGAGGAGACCCAGTACTTC. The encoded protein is CATSELGTGGEETQYF.

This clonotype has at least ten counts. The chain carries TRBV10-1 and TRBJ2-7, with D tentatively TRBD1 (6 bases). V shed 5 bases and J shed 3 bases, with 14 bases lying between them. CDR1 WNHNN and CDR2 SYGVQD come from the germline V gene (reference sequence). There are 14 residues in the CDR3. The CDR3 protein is CASSPRDIGYEQYF. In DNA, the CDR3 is TGCGCCAGCAGTCCCCGGGACATTGGCTACGAGCAGTACTTC.

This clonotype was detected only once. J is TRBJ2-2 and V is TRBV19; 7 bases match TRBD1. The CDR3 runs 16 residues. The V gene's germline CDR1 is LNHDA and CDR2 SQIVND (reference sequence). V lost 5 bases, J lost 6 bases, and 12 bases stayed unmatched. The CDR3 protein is CASSPISRTGSGELFF. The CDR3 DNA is TGTGCCAGTAGTCCAATCTCCAGGACAGGATCCGGGGAGCTGTTTTTT.

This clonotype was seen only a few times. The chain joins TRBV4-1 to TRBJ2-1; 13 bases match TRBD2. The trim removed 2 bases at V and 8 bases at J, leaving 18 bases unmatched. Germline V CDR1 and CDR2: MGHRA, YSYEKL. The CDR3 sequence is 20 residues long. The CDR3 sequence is CASSQRPGTPGTSGKDEQFF. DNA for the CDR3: TGCGCCAGCAGCCAAAGGCCGGGAACACCCGGGACTAGCGGGAAGGATGAGCAGTTCTTC.

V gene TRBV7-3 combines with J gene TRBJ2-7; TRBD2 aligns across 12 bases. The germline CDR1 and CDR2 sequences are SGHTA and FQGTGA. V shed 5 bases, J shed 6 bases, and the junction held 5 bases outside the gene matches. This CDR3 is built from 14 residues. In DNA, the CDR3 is TGTGCCAGCAGCCCTACTAGCGGGAGGATCGAGCAGTACTTC. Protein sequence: CASSPTSGRIEQYF.

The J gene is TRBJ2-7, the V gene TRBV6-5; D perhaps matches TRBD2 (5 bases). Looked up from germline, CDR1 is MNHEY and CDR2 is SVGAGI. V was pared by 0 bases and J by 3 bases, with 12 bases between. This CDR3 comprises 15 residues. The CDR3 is CASSYSRTDYYEQYF. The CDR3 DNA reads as TGTGCCAGCAGTTACTCCCGGACTGACTACTACGAGCAGTACTTC.

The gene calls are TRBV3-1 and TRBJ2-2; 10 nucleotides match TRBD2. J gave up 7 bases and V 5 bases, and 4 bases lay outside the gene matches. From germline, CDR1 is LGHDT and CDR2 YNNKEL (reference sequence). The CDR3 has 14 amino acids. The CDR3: CASSRAGGVGELFF. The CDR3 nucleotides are TGTGCCAGCAGCAGAGCGGGAGGGGTCGGGGAGCTGTTTTTT.

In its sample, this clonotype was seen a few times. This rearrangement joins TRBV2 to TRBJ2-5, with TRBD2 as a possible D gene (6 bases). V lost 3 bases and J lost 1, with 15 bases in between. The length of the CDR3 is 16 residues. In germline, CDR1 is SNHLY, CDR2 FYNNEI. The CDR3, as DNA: TGTGCCAGCAGTGAGGTTTCGGTAGCGGTCCAAGAGACCCAGTACTTC. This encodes CASSEVSVAVQETQYF.

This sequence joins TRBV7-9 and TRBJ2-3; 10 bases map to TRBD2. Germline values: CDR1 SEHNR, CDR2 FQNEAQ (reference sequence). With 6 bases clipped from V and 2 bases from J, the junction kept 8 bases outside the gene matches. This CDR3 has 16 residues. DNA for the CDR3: TGTGCCAGCAGTTCACCTAGCGGGAGAACCACAGATACGCAGTATTTT. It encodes CASSSPSGRTTDTQYF.